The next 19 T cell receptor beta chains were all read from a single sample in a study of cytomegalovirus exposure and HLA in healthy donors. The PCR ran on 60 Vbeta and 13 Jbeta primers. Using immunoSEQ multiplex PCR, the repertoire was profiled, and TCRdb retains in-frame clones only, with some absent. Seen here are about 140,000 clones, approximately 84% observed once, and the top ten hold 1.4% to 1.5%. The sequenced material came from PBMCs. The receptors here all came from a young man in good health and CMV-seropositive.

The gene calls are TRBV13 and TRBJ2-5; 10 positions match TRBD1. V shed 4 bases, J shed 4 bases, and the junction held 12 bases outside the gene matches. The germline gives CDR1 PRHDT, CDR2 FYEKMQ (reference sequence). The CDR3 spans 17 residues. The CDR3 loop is CASSSQKGQGDGETQYF. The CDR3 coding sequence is TGTGCCAGCAGCTCCCAAAAAGGACAGGGGGACGGAGAGACCCAGTACTTC. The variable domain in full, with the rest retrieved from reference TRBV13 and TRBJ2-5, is AAGVIQSPRHLIKEKRETATLKCYPIPRHDTVYWYQQGPGQDPQFLISFYEKMQSDKGSIPDRFSAQQFSDYHSELNMSSLELGDSALYFCASSSQKGQGDGETQYFGPGTRLLVL.

The CDR3 sequence is CASSPPQEAYGYTF. The CDR3 bases are TGTGCCAGCTCACCACCACAGGAAGCCTATGGCTACACCTTC. This sequence joins TRBV18 and TRBJ1-2; D possibly corresponds to TRBD1 (5 bases). Trimming took 0 bases from V and 4 from J, leaving 9 bases between them. This CDR3 spans 14 amino acids. The V gene's germline CDR1 is KGHSH and CDR2 LQKENI.

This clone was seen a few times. CDR3 in DNA: TGTGCCAGCAGCCCGAGTGGGGGCTATGGGGTCGAGGCTTTCTTT. Its translation is CASSPSGGYGVEAFF. The chain couples TRBV14 to TRBJ1-1; tentatively, D is TRBD1 (6 bases). This CDR3 contains 15 residues. The V gene's germline CDR1 is SGHDN and CDR2 FVKESK. Trimming removed 4 bases at V and 11 bases at J, with 23 bases between.

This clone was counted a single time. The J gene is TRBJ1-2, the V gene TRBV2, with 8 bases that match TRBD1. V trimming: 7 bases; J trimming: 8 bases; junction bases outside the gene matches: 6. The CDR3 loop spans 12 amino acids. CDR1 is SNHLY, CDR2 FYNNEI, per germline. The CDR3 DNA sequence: TGTGCCAGCACCTTTCCAGGGGGCGGCTACACCTTC. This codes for CASTFPGGGYTF.

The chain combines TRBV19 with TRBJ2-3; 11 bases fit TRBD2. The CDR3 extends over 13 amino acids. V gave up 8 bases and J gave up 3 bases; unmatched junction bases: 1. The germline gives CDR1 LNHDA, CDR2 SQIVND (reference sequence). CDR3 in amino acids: CASRTSGTDTQYF. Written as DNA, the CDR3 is TGTGCCAGTCGGACTAGCGGGACAGATACGCAGTATTTT.

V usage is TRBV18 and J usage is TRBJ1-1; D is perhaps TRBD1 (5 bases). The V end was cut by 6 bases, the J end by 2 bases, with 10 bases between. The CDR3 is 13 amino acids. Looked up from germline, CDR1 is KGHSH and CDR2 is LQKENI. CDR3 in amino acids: CASSEGLNTEAFF. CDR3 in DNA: TGTGCCAGCTCGGAGGGGTTAAACACTGAAGCTTTCTTT.

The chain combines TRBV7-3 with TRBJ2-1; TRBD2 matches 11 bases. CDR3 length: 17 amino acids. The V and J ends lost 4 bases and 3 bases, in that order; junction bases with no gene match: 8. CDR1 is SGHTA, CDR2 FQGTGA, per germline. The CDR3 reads CASSSSFGLAGYNEQFF. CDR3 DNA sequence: TGTGCCAGCAGCTCGAGTTTTGGACTAGCGGGCTACAATGAGCAGTTCTTC.

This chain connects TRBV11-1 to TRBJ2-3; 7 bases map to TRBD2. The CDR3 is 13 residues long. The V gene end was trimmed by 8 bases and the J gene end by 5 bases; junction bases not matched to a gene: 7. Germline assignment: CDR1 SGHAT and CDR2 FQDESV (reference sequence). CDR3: CASLFSGGDTQYF. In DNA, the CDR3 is TGTGCCAGCCTATTCTCGGGGGGAGATACGCAGTATTTT.

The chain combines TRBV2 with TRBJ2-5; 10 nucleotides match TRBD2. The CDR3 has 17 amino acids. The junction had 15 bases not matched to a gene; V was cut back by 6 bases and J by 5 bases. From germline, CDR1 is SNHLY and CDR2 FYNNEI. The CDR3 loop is CASSLSAGGPVAETQYF. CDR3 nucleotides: TGTGCCAGCAGCCTCTCAGCGGGAGGGCCGGTGGCGGAGACCCAGTACTTC.

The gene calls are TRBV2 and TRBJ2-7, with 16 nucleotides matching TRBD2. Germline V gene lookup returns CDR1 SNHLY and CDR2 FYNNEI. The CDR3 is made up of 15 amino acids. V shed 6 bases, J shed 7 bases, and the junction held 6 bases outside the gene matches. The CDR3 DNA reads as TGTGCCAGCAGCGGGACTAGCGGGGGGGTGTGGGAGCAGTACTTC. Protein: CASSGTSGGVWEQYF.

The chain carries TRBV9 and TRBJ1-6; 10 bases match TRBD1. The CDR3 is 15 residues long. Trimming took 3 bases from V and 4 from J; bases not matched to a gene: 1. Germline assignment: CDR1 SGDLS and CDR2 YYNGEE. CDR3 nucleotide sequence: TGTGCCAGCAGCGGACAGGGGGCATATAATTCACCCCTCCACTTT. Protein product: CASSGQGAYNSPLHF.

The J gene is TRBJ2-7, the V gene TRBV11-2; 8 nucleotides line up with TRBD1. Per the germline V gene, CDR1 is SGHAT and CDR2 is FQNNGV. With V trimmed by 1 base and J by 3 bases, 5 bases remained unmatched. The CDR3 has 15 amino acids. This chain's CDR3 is CASSLVGQGIYEQYF. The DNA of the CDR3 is TGTGCCAGCAGCTTAGTAGGACAGGGAATCTACGAGCAGTACTTC.

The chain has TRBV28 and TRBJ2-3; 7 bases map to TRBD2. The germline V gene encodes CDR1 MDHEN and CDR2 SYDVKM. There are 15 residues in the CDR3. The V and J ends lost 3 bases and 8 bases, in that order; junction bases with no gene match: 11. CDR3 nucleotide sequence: TGTGCCAGCAGTTTCACCGGGACTACCCTGCGTACGCAGTATTTT. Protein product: CASSFTGTTLRTQYF.

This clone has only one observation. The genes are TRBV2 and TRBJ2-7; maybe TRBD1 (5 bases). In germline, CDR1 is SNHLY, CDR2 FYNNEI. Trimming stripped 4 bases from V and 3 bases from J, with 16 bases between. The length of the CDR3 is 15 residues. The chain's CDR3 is CASSGGATPVYEQYF. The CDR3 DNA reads TGTGCCAGCAGTGGTGGGGCCACGCCGGTCTACGAGCAGTACTTC.

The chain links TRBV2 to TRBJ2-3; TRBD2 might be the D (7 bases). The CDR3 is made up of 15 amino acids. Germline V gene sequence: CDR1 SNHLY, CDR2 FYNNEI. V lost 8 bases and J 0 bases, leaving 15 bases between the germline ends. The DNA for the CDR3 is TGTGCCAGCGCTAGGGGGGGGCTGAGCACAGATACGCAGTATTTT. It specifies CASARGGLSTDTQYF.

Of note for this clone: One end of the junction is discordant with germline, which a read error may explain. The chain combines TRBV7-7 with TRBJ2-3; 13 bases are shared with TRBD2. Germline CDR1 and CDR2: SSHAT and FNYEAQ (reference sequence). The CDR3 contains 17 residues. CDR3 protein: CASSSRTSGGPTDTQYF. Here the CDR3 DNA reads TGTGCTAGCAGCTCACGGACTAGCGGGGGCCCCACGGATACGCAGTATTTT.

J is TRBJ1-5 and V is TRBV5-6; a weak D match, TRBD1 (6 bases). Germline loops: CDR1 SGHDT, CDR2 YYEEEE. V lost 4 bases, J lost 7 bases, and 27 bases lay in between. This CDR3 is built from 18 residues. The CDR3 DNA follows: TGTGCCAGCAGCCTCTCACCTTGGGACACAGGGTATCAACAGCCCCAGCATTTT. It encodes CASSLSPWDTGYQQPQHF.

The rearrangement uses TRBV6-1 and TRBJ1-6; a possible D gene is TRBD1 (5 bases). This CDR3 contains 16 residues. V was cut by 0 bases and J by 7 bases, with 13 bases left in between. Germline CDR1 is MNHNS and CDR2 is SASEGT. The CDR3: CASSEARSGNNSPLHF. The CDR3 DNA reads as TGTGCCAGCAGTGAAGCGCGGTCAGGGAACAATTCACCCCTCCACTTT.

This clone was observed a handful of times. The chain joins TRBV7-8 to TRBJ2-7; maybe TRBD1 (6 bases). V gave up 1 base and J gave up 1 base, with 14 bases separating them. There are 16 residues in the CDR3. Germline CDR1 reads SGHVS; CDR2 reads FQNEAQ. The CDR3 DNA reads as TGTGCCAGCAGCTTAGGGGCAAGGGGGAAATCCTACGAGCAGTACTTC. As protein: CASSLGARGKSYEQYF.